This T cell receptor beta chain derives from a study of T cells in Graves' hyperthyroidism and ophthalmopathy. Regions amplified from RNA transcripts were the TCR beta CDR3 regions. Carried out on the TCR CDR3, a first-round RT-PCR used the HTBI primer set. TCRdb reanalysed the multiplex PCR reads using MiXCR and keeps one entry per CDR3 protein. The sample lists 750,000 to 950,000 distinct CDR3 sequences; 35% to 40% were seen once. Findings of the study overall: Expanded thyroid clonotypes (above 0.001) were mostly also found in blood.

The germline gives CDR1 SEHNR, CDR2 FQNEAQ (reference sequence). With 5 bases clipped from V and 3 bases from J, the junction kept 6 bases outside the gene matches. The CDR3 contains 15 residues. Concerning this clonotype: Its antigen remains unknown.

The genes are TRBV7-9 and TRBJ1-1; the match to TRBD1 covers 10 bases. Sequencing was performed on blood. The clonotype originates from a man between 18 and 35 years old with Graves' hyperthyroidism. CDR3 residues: CASSDRGPADTEAFF. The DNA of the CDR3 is TGTGCCAGCAGCGACAGGGGGCCGGCGGACACTGAAGCTTTCTTT. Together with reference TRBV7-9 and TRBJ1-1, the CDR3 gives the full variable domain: DTGVSQNPRHKITKRGQNVTFRCDPISEHNRLYWYRQTLGQGPEFLTYFQNEAQLEKSRLLSDRFSAERPKGSFSTLEIQRTEQGDSAMYLCASSDRGPADTEAFFGQGTRLTVV.